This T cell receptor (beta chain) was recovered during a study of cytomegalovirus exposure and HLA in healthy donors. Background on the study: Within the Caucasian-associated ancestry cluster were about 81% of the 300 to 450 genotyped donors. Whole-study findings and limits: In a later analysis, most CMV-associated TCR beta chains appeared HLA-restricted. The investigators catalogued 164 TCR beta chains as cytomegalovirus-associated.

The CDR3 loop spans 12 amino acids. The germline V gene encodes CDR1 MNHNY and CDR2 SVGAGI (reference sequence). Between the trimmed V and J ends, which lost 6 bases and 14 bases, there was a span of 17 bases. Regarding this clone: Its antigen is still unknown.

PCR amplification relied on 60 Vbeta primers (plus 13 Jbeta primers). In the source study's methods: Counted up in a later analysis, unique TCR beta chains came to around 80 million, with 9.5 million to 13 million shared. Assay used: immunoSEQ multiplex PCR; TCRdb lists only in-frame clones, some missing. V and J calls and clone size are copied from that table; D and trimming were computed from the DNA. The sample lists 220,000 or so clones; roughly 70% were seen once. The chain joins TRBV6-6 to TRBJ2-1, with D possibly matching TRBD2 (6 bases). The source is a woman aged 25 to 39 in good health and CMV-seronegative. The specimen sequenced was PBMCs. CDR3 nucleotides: TGTGCCAGCAGATCCCCACCGGGAGTCGAGTTCTTC. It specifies CASRSPPGVEFF.